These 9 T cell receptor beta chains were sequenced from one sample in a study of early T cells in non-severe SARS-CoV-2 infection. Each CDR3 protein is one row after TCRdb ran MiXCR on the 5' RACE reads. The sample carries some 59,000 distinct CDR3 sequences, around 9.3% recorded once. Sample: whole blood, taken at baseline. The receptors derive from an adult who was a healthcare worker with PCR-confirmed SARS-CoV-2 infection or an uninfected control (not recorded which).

CDR3: CASRSSTLPKYTQYF. Written as DNA, the CDR3 is TGTGCCAGCAGATCCTCTACCCTCCCTAAATATACGCAGTATTTT. The rearrangement uses TRBV7-9 and TRBJ2-3; D is undetermined. The V gene lost 6 bases and the J gene lost 7 bases, with 20 bases spanning the gap. Germline loops: CDR1 SEHNR, CDR2 FQNEAQ (reference sequence). The CDR3 totals 15 residues.

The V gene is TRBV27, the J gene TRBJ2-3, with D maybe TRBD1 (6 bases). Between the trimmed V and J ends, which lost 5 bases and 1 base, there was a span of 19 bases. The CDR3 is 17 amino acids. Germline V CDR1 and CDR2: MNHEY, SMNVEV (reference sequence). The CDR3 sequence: CASSVLQGAMGTDTQYF. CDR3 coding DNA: TGTGCCAGCAGTGTATTACAGGGAGCTATGGGCACAGATACGCAGTATTTT.

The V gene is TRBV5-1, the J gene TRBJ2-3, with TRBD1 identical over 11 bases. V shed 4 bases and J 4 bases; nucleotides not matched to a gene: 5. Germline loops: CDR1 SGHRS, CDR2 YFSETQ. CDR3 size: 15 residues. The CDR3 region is CASSVPGQGADTQYF. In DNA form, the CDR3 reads TGCGCCAGCAGCGTGCCGGGACAGGGGGCAGATACGCAGTATTTT. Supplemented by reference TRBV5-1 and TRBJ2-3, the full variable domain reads KAGVTQTPRYLIKTRGQQVTLSCSPISGHRSVSWYQQTPGQGLQFLFEYFSETQRNKGNFPGRFSGRQFSNSRSEMNVSTLELGDSALYLCASSVPGQGADTQYFGPGTRLTVL.

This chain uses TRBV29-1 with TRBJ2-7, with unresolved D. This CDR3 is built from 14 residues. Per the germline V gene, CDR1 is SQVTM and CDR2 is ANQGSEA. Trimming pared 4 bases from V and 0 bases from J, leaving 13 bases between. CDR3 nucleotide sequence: TGCAGCGTTGGCTCGCGGCTCCACTCCTACGAGCAGTACTTC. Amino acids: CSVGSRLHSYEQYF.

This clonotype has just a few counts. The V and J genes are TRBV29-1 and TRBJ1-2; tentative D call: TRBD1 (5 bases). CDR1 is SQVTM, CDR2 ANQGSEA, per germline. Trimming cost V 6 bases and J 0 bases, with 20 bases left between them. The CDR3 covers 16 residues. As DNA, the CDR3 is TGCAGCGTCACTCCGGGACTGGGCAATACTAACTATGGCTACACCTTC. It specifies CSVTPGLGNTNYGYTF. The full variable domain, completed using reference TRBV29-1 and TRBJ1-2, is SAVISQKPSRDICQRGTSLTIQCQVDSQVTMMFWYRQQPGQSLTLIATANQGSEATYESGFVIDKFPISRPNLTFSTLTVSNMSPEDSSIYLCSVTPGLGNTNYGYTFGSGTRLTVV.

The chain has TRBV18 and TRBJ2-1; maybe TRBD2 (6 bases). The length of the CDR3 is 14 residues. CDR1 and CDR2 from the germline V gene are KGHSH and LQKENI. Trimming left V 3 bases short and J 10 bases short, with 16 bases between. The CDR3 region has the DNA TGTGCCAGCTCACCCTTTGACAGTGCGGGAGAGCAGTTCTTC. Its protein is CASSPFDSAGEQFF.

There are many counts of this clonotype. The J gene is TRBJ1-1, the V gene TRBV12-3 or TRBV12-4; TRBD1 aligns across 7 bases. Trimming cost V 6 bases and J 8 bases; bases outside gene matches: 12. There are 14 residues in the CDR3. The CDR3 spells CASSSPPRDREAFF. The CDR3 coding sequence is TGTGCCAGCAGCTCCCCTCCCAGGGACAGAGAAGCTTTCTTT.

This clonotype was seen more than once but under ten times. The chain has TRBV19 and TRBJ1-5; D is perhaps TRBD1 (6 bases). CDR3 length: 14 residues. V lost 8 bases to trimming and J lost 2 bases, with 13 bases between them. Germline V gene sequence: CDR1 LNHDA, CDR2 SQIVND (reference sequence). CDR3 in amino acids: CASAGGGRNQPQHF. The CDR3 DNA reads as TGTGCCAGTGCCGGAGGGGGTCGCAATCAGCCCCAGCATTTT.

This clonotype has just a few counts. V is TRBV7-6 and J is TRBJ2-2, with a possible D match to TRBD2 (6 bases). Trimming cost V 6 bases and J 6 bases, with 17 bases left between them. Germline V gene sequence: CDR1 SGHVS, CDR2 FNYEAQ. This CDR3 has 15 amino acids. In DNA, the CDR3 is TGTGCCAGCAGTTTTGGCGCGGGGATGGCCGGGGAGCTGTTTTTT. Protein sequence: CASSFGAGMAGELFF.